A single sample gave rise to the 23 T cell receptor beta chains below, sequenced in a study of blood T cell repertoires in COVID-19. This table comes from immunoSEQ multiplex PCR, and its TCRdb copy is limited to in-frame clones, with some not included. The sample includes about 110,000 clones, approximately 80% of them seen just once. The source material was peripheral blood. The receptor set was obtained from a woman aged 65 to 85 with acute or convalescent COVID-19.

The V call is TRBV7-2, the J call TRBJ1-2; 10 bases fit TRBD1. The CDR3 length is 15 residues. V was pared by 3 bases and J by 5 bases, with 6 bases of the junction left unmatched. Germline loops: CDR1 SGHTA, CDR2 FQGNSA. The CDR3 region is CASSFSDRGLYGYTF. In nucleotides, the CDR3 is TGTGCCAGCAGCTTTAGTGACAGGGGGCTGTATGGCTACACCTTC.

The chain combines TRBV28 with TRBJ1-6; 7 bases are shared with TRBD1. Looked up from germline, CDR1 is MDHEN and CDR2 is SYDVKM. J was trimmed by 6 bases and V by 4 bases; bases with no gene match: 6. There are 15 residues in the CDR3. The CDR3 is CASSSPTGFNSPLHF. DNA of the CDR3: TGTGCCAGCAGTTCCCCGACAGGGTTTAATTCACCCCTCCACTTT.

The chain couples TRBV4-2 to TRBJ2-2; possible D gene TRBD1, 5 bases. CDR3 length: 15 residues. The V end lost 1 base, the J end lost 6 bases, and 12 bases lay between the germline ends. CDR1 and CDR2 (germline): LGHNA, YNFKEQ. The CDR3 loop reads CASSQANAGSGELFF. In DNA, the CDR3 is TGTGCCAGCAGCCAAGCCAACGCAGGGTCCGGGGAGCTGTTTTTT.

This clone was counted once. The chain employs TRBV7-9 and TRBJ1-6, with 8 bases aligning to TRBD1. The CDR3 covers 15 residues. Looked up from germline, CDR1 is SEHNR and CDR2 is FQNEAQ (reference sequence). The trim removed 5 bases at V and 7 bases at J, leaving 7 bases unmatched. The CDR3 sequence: CASSPLTGANSPLHF. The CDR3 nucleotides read TGTGCCAGCAGCCCTCTGACAGGGGCAAATTCACCCCTCCACTTT.

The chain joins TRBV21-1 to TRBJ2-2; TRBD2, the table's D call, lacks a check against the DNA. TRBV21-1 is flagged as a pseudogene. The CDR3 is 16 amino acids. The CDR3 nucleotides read TGTGCCAGCCCTCCGACTAGCGGTAAGAACACCGGGGAGCTGTTTTTT. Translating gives CASPPTSGKNTGELFF.

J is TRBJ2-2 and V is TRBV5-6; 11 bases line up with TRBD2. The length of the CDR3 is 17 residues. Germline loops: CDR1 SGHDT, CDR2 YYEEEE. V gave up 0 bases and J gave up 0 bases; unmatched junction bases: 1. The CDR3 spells CASSLAGLAANTGELFF. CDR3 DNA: TGTGCCAGCAGCTTGGCGGGACTAGCGGCGAACACCGGGGAGCTGTTTTTT. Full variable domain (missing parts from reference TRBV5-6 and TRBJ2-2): DAGVTQSPTHLIKTRGQQVTLRCSPKSGHDTVSWYQQALGQGPQFIFQYYEEEERQRGNFPDRFSGHQFPNYSSELNVNALLLGDSALYLCASSLAGLAANTGELFFGEGSRLTVL.

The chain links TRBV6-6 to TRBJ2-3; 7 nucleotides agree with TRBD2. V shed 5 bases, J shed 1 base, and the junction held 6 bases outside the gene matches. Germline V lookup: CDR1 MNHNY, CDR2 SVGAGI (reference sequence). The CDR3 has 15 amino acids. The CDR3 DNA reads TGTGCCAGCAGTACCGGGGGGTCCGGCACAGATACGCAGTATTTT. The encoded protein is CASSTGGSGTDTQYF.

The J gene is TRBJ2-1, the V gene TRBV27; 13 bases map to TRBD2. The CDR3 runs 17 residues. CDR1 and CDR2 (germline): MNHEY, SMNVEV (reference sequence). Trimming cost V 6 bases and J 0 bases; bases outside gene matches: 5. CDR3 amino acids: CASRRGTSGDSYNEQFF. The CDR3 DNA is TGTGCCAGCAGAAGGGGGACTAGCGGGGACTCCTACAATGAGCAGTTCTTC.

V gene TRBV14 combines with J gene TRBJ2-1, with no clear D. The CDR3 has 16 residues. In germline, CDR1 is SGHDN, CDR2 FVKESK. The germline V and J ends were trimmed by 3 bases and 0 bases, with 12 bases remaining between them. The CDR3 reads CASSHTGQFSYNEQFF. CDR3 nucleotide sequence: TGTGCCAGCAGCCACACTGGGCAGTTCTCCTACAATGAGCAGTTCTTC.

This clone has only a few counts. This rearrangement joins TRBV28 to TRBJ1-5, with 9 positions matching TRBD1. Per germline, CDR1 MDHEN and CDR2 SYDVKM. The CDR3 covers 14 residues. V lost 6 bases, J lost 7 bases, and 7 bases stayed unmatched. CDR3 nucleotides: TGTGCCAGCAGCAGGGACAGGGCCGGGCAGCCCCAGCATTTT. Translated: CASSRDRAGQPQHF.

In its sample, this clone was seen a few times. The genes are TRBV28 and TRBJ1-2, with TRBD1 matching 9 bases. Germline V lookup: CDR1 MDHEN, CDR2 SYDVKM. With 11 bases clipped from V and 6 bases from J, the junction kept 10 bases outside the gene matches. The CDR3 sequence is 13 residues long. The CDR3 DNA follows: TGTGCCGCCTGGGGACAGGGTGGAGATGGCTACACCTTC. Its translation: CAAWGQGGDGYTF.

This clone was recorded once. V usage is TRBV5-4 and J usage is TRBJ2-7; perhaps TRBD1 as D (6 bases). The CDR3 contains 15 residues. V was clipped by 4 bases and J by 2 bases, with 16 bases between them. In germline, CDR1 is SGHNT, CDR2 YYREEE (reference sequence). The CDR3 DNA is TGTGCCAGCAGCCTCTTCGGACAGCGCGCCTACGAGCAGTACGTC. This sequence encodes CASSLFGQRAYEQYV.

DNA of the CDR3: TGTGCCAGCGGTCCGACAGGATTGGGATCCTATAATTCACCCCTCCACTTT. This sequence encodes CASGPTGLGSYNSPLHF. The V call is TRBV7-9, the J call TRBJ1-6; tentatively, D is TRBD1 (6 bases). CDR1 is SEHNR and CDR2 is FQNEAQ in the germline V gene (reference sequence). V lost 8 bases and J 1 base, leaving 18 bases between the germline ends. The CDR3 consists of 17 residues. Complete variable domain (other parts from reference TRBV7-9 and TRBJ1-6): DTGVSQNPRHKITKRGQNVTFRCDPISEHNRLYWYRQTLGQGPEFLTYFQNEAQLEKSRLLSDRFSAERPKGSFSTLEIQRTEQGDSAMYLCASGPTGLGSYNSPLHFGNGTRLTVT.

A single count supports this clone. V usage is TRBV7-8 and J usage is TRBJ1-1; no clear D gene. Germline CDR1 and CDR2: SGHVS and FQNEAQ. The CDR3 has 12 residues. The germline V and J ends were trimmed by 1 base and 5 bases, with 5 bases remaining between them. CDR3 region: CASSLGYTEAFF. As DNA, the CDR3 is TGTGCCAGCAGCTTAGGTTATACTGAAGCTTTCTTT.

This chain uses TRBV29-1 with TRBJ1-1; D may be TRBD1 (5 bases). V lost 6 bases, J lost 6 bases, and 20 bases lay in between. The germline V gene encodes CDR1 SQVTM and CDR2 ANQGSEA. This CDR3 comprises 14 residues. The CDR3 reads CSVPNGGPDAEAFF. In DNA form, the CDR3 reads TGCAGCGTCCCGAACGGGGGTCCGGATGCTGAAGCTTTCTTT.

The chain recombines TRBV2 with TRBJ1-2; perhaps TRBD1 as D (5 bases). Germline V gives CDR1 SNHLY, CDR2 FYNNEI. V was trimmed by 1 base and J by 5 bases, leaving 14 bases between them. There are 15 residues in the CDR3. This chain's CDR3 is CASSEGRGGIYGYTF. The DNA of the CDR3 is TGTGCCAGCAGTGAAGGAAGGGGAGGGATTTATGGCTACACCTTC.

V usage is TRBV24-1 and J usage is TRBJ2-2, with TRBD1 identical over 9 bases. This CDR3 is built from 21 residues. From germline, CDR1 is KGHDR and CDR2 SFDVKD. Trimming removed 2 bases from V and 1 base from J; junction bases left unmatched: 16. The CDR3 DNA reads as TGTGCCACCAGTGATTCGTCTACCGGGACAGGGAAATATAAGAACACCGGGGAGCTGTTTTTT. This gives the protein CATSDSSTGTGKYKNTGELFF.

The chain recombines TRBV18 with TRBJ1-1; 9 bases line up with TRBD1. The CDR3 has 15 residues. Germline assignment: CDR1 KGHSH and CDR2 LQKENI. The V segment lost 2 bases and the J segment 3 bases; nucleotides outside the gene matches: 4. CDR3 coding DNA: TGTGCCAGCTCACCATTAAGGACAGGGGACACTGAAGCTTTCTTT. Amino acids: CASSPLRTGDTEAFF.

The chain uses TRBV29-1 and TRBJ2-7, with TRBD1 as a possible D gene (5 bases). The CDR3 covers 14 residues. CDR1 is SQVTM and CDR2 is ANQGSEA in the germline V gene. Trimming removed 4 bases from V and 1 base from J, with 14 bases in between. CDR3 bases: TGCAGCGTTGGAAAGGGGCCCAAATCCTACGAGCAGTACTTC. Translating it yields CSVGKGPKSYEQYF.

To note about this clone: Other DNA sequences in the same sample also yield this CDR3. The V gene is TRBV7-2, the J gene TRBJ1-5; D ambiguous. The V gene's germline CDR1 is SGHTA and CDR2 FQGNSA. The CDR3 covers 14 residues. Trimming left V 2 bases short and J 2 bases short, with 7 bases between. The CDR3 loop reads CASSLRQGNQPQHF. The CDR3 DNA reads TGTGCCAGCAGCTTACGACAAGGCAATCAGCCCCAGCATTTT.

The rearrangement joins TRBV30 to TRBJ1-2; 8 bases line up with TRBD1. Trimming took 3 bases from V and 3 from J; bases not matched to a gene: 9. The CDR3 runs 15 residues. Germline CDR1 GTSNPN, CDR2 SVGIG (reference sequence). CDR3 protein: CAWSPRTGRHYGYTF. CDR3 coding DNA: TGTGCCTGGAGCCCGAGGACAGGGCGACACTATGGCTACACCTTC.

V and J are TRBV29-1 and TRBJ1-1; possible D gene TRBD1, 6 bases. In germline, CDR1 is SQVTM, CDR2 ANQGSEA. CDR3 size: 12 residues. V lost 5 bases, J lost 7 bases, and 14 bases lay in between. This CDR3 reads CSVLGTPGEAFF. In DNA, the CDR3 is TGCAGCGTTCTCGGGACACCGGGTGAAGCTTTCTTT.

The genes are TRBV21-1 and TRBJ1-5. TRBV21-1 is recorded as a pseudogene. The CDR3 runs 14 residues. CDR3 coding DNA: TGTGCCAGCGAGATCGGAGGGGACGGTCAGCCCCAGCATTTT. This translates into CASEIGGDGQPQHF.